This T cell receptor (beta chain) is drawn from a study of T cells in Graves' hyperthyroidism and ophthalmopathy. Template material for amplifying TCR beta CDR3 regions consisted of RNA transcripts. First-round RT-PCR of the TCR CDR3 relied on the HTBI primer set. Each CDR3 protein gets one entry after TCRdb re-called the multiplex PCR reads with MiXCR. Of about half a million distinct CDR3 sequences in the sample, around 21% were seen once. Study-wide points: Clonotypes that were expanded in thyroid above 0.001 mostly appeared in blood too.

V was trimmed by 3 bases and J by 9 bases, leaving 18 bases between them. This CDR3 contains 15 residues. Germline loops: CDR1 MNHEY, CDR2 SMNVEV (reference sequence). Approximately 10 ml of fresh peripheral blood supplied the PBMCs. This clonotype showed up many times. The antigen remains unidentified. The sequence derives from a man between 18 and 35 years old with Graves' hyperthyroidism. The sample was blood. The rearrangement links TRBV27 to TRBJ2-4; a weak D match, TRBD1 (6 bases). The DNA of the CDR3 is TGTGCCAGCAGTTTTCTGGCGCCGGGACAAAGCATTCAGTACTTC. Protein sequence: CASSFLAPGQSIQYF.